A selection of T cell receptor beta chains follows, all from one sample in a study of blood T cell repertoires in COVID-19. Clones were sequenced by immunoSEQ multiplex PCR, and TCRdb holds only the in-frame ones, with some missing. The sample consists of approximately 300,000 clones, approximately 92% of them appearing once. Specimen: peripheral blood. These receptors originate from a woman in her 30s with COVID-19, enrolled during active disease. Each CDR3 is given with its conserved first and last residue. D genes are given only for firm matches.

V gene: TRBV27; CDR3 length: 18; J gene: TRBJ1-1; D gene: TRBD1; CDR3 DNA: TGTGCCAGCAGTTCCGGACAGGGCCAAGGGGGATGGAACACTGAAGCTTTCTTT; CDR3 protein: CASSSGQGQGGWNTEAFF
V gene: TRBV4-1; CDR3 length: 13; J gene: TRBJ1-5; D gene: .; CDR3 DNA: TGCGCCAGCAGCGGACAGCTCAATCAGCCCCAGCATTTT; CDR3 protein: CASSGQLNQPQHF
V gene: TRBV30; CDR3 length: 12; J gene: TRBJ1-1; D gene: .; CDR3 DNA: TGTGCCTGGAGCCAGGGCTCAGGTGAAGCTTTCTTT; CDR3 protein: CAWSQGSGEAFF
V gene: TRBV15; CDR3 length: 16; J gene: TRBJ2-7; D gene: .; CDR3 DNA: TGTGCCACCAGCAGAAGGTCGGGAGTCCCTCCCTACGAGCAGTACTTC; CDR3 protein: CATSRRSGVPPYEQYF
V gene: TRBV4-2; CDR3 length: 15; J gene: TRBJ1-5; D gene: .; CDR3 DNA: TGTGCCAGCAGCCAAGATGCCTTAACCGGAGCCTTGGAGCATTTT; CDR3 protein: CASSQDALTGALEHF
V gene: TRBV10-2; CDR3 length: 13; J gene: TRBJ2-5; D gene: TRBD1; CDR3 DNA: TGCGCCAGCAGTGTGGGACAGAAAGAGACCCAGTACTTC; CDR3 protein: CASSVGQKETQYF
V gene: TRBV7-3; CDR3 length: 16; J gene: TRBJ2-2; D gene: .; CDR3 DNA: TGTGCCAGCAGCTTAAGACACGGGATCGGGCCCGGGGAGCTGTTTTTT; CDR3 protein: CASSLRHGIGPGELFF
V gene: TRBV29-1; CDR3 length: 14; J gene: TRBJ2-3; D gene: TRBD2; CDR3 DNA: TGCAGCGGAAACCTAGCGGGGGGCACAGATACGCAGTATTTT; CDR3 protein: CSGNLAGGTDTQYF
V gene: TRBV28; CDR3 length: 15; J gene: TRBJ2-1; D gene: TRBD2; CDR3 DNA: TGTGCCAGCACCCCCGCTAGCGGGGCCTACAATGAGCAGTTCTTC; CDR3 protein: CASTPASGAYNEQFF
V gene: TRBV5-6; CDR3 length: 15; J gene: TRBJ2-7; D gene: .; CDR3 DNA: TGTGCCAGCAGCTTACTCCCAGGGGCCTCCTACGAGCAGTACTTC; CDR3 protein: CASSLLPGASYEQYF